This is a list of T cell receptor beta chains from one sample in a study of T-cell reconstitution after alpha-beta-depleted transplantation in children. TCRdb re-derived calls from the PCR reads in MiXCR, one entry per CDR3 protein. The sample has about 640,000 distinct CDR3 sequences, over 15% seen once. The sequencing here drew on PBMCs from the stem cell graft donor, taken from the stem cell graft. Receptors originate from a human donor who donated a stem cell graft to a child with acute myeloid leukemia. Each CDR3 is given with its conserved first and last residue. A D gene is named only where the DNA matches it firmly. Not every row has a clone size; where given, it reads once, few, many or a size class.

.,TRBJ2-7,many,TRBV12-3/TRBV12-4,TGTGCCAGCAGGAAGAAGCACGAGCAGTACTTC,CASRKKHEQYF
.,TRBJ2-2,many,TRBV10-2,TGCGCCAGCAGTGAGTGGCTAGTTGCCGGGGAGCTGTTTTTT,CASSEWLVAGELFF
.,TRBJ2-1,many,TRBV29-1,TGCAGCGCCGGACTATTATCCTACAATGAGCAGTTCTTC,CSAGLLSYNEQFF
.,TRBJ2-5,many,TRBV20-1,TGCAGTGCTAGAGACCTAGCCTGGCAAGAGACCCAGTACTTC,CSARDLAWQETQYF
TRBD1,TRBJ1-3,many,TRBV7-2,TGTGCCAGCAGCTTGGACAGGGGAAACACCATATATTTT,CASSLDRGNTIYF
.,TRBJ2-1,.,TRBV5-1,TGCGCCAGCAGCTTGGCAAAACAGAGCTACAATGAGCAGTTCTTC,CASSLAKQSYNEQFF
.,TRBJ1-2,.,TRBV4-2,TGTGCCAGCAGCCAAGACCTACCGGGACGGAGTTATGGCTACACCTTC,CASSQDLPGRSYGYTF
.,TRBJ2-1,few,TRBV2,TGTGCCAGCAGGGAGACGTGGATTTTTTACAATGAGCAGTTCTTC,CASRETWIFYNEQFF
.,TRBJ2-5,.,TRBV5-1,TGCGCCAGCAGCCCCTTTTTGGCGGGAGAGACCCAGTACTTC,CASSPFLAGETQYF
.,TRBJ2-1,many,TRBV24-1,TGTGCCACCAGTGATGAATTTGGCAGTTACAATGAGCAGTTCTTC,CATSDEFGSYNEQFF
.,TRBJ1-2,.,TRBV25-1,TGTGCCAGCAGAGGGACCGGCTATGGCTACACCTTC,CASRGTGYGYTF
.,TRBJ1-1,few,TRBV7-9,TGTGCCAGCAGCCGCGGGGGGGCGGTTAGCACTGAAGCTTTCTTT,CASSRGGAVSTEAFF
.,TRBJ2-1,many,TRBV5-1,TGCGCCAGCAGCTTCCCGAGGGGGGGCTACAATGAGCAGTTCTTC,CASSFPRGGYNEQFF
.,TRBJ1-1,.,TRBV7-9,TGTGCCAGCAGCCCCGGGGGACTCATGAACACTGAAGCTTTCTTT,CASSPGGLMNTEAFF
.,TRBJ2-2,.,TRBV5-5,TGTGCCAGCAGCTTCCGGGGTGGGAGAACCGGGGAGCTGTTTTTT,CASSFRGGRTGELFF
.,TRBJ2-1,.,TRBV20-1,TGCAGTGCTCCCTCAGCGGAGGGCTGGAATGAGCAGTTCTTC,CSAPSAEGWNEQFF
TRBD1,TRBJ1-4,.,TRBV5-5,TGTGCCAGCAGCTCATATATACAGGGGACGGAGGAAAAACTGTTTTTT,CASSSYIQGTEEKLFF
.,TRBJ2-2,many,TRBV7-2,TGTGCCAGCAGCTTCGGGGCGGGCGGGGAGCTGTTTTTT,CASSFGAGGELFF
TRBD1,TRBJ2-1,many,TRBV5-1,TGCGCCAGCAGCCCAGGGAGGACAGGGCTAGACAATGAGCAGTTCTTC,CASSPGRTGLDNEQFF
TRBD2,TRBJ2-5,many,TRBV20-1,TGCAGTGTCTCGGGGCTAGCGGATCAAGAGACCCAGTACTTC,CSVSGLADQETQYF